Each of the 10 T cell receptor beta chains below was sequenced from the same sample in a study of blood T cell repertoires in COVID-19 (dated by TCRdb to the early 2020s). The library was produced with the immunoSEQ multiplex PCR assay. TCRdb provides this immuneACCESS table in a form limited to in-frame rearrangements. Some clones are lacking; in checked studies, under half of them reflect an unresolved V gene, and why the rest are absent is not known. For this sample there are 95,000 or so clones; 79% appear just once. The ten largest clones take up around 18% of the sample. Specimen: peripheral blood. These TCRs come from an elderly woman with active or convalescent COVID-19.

CDR3: CASSRTGNYEQYF. The DNA of the CDR3 is TGTGCCAGTAGTCGGACAGGTAACTACGAGCAGTACTTC. The chain links TRBV19 to TRBJ2-7; TRBD1 matches 7 bases. This CDR3 is 13 amino acids long. The V segment lost 5 bases and the J segment 3 bases; nucleotides outside the gene matches: 4. Germline V gene lookup returns CDR1 LNHDA and CDR2 SQIVND (reference sequence).

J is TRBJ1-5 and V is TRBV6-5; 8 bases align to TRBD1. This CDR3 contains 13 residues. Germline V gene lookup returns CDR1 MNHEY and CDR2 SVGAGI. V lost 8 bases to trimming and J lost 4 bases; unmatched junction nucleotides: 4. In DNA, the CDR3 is TGTGCCAGCTCGGACAGGGTAAATCAGCCCCAGCATTTT. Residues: CASSDRVNQPQHF.

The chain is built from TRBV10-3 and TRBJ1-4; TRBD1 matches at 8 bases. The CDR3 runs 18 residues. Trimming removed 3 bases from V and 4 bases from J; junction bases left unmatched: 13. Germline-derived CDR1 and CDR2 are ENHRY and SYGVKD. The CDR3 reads CAISDPNGQGGFNEKLFF. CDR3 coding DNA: TGTGCCATCAGTGACCCAAACGGACAGGGCGGGTTTAATGAAAAACTGTTTTTT.

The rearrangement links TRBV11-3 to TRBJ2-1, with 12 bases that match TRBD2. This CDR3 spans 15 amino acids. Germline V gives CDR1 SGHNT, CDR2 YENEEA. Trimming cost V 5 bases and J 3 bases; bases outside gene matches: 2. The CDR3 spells CASSRTSGIYNEQFF. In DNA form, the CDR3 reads TGTGCCAGCAGCCGGACTAGCGGGATCTACAATGAGCAGTTCTTC.

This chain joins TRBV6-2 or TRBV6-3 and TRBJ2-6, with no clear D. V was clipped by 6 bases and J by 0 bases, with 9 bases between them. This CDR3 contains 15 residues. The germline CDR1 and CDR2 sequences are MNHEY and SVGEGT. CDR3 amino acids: CASSLLASGANVLTF. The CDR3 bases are TGTGCCAGCAGCCTATTAGCCTCTGGGGCCAACGTCCTGACTTTC.

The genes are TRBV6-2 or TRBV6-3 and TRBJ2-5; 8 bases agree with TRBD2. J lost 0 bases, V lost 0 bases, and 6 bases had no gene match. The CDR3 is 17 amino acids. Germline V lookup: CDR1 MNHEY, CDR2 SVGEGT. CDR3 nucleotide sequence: TGTGCCAGCAGTTACTCCTTCGGGCGGGGGGACCAAGAGACCCAGTACTTC. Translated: CASSYSFGRGDQETQYF.

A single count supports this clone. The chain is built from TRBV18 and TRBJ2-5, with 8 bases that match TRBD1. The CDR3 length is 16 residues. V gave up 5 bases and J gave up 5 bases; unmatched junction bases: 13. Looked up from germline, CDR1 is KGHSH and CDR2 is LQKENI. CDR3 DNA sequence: TGTGCCAGCTCAATCGACAGGGGTCGTCTCTCGGAGACCCAGTACTTC. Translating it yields CASSIDRGRLSETQYF.

CDR3 in DNA: TGTGCCAGCAGTAATTTAAAGGGGGCCGGGGAGCTGTTTTTT. Residues: CASSNLKGAGELFF. The chain joins TRBV6-2 or TRBV6-3 to TRBJ2-2; maybe TRBD1 (6 bases). Germline CDR1 reads MNHEY; CDR2 reads SVGEGT. Trimming pared 5 bases from V and 6 bases from J, leaving 13 bases between. The CDR3 contains 14 residues.

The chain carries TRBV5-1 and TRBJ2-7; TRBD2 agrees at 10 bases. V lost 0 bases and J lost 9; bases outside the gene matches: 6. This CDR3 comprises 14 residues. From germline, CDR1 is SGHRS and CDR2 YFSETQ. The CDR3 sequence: CASSLGLAGVGQYF. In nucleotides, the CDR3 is TGCGCCAGCAGCTTGGGACTAGCGGGCGTAGGGCAGTACTTC.

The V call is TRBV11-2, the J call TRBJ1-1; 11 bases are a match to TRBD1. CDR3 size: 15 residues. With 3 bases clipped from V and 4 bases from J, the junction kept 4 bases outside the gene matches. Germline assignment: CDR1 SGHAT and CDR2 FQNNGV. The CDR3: CASSLSGTGGTEAFF. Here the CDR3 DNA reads TGTGCCAGCAGCTTGAGCGGGACAGGGGGCACTGAAGCTTTCTTT. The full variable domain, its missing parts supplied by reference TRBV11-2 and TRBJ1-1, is EAGVAQSPRYKIIEKRQSVAFWCNPISGHATLYWYQQILGQGPKLLIQFQNNGVVDDSQLPKDRFSAERLKGVDSTLKIQPAKLEDSAVYLCASSLSGTGGTEAFFGQGTRLTVV.